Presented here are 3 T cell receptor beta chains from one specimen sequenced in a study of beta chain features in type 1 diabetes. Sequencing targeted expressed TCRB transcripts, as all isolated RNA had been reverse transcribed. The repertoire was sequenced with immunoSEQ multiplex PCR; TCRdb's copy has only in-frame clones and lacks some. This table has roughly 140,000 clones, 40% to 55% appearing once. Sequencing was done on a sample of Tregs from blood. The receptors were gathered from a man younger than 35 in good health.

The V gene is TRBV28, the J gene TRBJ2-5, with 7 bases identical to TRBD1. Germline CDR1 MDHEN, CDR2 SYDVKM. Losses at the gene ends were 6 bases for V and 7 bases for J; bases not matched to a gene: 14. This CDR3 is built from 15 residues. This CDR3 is CASRDRQGGFVTQYF. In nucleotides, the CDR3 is TGTGCCAGCAGAGACCGACAGGGTGGATTTGTGACCCAGTACTTC.

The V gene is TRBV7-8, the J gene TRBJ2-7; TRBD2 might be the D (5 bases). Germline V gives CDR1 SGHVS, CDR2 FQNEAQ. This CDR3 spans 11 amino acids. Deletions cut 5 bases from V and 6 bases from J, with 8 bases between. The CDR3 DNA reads TGTGCCAGCAGCCCGGAGGTCGAGCAGTACTTC. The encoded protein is CASSPEVEQYF.

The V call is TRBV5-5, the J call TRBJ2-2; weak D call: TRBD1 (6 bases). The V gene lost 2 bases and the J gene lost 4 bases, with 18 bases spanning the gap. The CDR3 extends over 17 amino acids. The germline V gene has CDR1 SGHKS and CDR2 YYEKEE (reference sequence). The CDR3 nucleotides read TGTGCCAGCAGCTTCTTTCGACAGGTCGTTTCCACCGGGGAGCTGTTTTTT. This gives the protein CASSFFRQVVSTGELFF. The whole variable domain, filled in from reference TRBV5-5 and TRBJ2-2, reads DAGVTQSPTHLIKTRGQQVTLRCSPISGHKSVSWYQQVLGQGPQFIFQYYEKEERGRGNFPDRFSARQFPNYSSELNVNALLLGDSALYLCASSFFRQVVSTGELFFGEGSRLTVL.